The T cell receptor beta chain under discussion was sequenced for a study of CD8+ T cells in alopecia areata. Study-wide background: Tofacitinib administration to treated patients was oral, at 5 to 10 mg twice daily. Tofacitinib exposure lasted 6 to 18 months, followed by 6 months off drug.

It was from PBMCs that CD4+ and CD8+ T cells were sorted. It was cDNA, reverse transcribed from extracted RNA, that served as the sequencing template. Profiled with immunoSEQ multiplex PCR; TCRdb holds only in-frame clones, not every one. The sample consists of over 200,000 clones, 57% of them appearing once. The CDR3 covers 13 residues. The ends were cut back, 7 bases at V and 1 base at J, with 9 bases in the middle. From germline, CDR1 is LNHDA and CDR2 SQIVND (reference sequence). The sequence was obtained from a human donor with alopecia areata. The sequencing here drew on CD4+ T cells sorted from blood, taken at week 0. V and J are TRBV19 and TRBJ2-3; D gene uncertain. CDR3 nucleotides: TGTGCCAGTAACACCTACGGCACAGATACGCAGTATTTT. Protein product: CASNTYGTDTQYF.